One sample yielded the 21 T cell receptor beta chains listed below, sequenced in a study of monozygotic twins with inflammatory bowel disease. Following a re-call of the 5' RACE reads, TCRdb has one entry per CDR3 protein and lacks DNA. The sample table sets out about 200,000 distinct CDR3 sequences. The sample taken for sequencing was blood. All receptors come from a human donor with ulcerative colitis or Crohn's disease, or a healthy co-twin of an affected twin (not recorded which).

This sequence joins TRBV7-4 and TRBJ2-5; the TCRdb D gene call, TRBD1, has no DNA to confirm it. The CDR3 spans 21 residues. Germline V gene data show CDR1 as SGHVT and CDR2 as SQSDAQ. CDR3 residues: CAGSLGLLSRADTAFQETQYF.

This chain joins TRBV5-1 and TRBJ2-4. Germline assignment: CDR1 SGHRS and CDR2 YFSETQ. This CDR3 is 14 amino acids long. CDR3 protein: CASSLDRVENIQYF. Full variable domain (missing parts from reference TRBV5-1 and TRBJ2-4): KAGVTQTPRYLIKTRGQQVTLSCSPISGHRSVSWYQQTPGQGLQFLFEYFSETQRNKGNFPGRFSGRQFSNSRSEMNVSTLELGDSALYLCASSLDRVENIQYFGAGTRLSVL.

This chain links TRBV10-3 with TRBJ2-1; TCRdb reports TRBD2, a call that lacks DNA to check it against. Germline CDR1 reads ENHRY; CDR2 reads SYGVKD. The CDR3 sequence is 14 residues long. This CDR3 reads CATTSASSYNEQFF.

V is TRBV6-6 and J is TRBJ1-1. This CDR3 contains 14 residues. CDR1 is MNHNY, CDR2 SVGAGI, per germline (reference sequence). CDR3 region: CASSYSGGDTEAFF.

V usage is TRBV20-1 and J usage is TRBJ2-1; TCRdb returns TRBD2, unconfirmable since there is no DNA. The CDR3 sequence is 16 residues long. Germline CDR1 DFQATT, CDR2 SNEGSKA (reference sequence). Here the CDR3 reads CSAREGASGGIDEQFF.

The chain recombines TRBV29-1 with TRBJ1-1; absent DNA, TCRdb's TRBD1 call cannot be checked. Germline V gene lookup returns CDR1 SQVTM and CDR2 ANQGSEA. The CDR3 is 15 residues long. CDR3 residues: CSVDRWDRGHTEAFF. Variable domain in full (rest from reference TRBV29-1 and TRBJ1-1): SAVISQKPSRDICQRGTSLTIQCQVDSQVTMMFWYRQQPGQSLTLIATANQGSEATYESGFVIDKFPISRPNLTFSTLTVSNMSPEDSSIYLCSVDRWDRGHTEAFFGQGTRLTVV.

J is TRBJ1-2 and V is TRBV6-2 or TRBV6-3; TCRdb lists TRBD1, though no DNA is available to test this call. This CDR3 spans 13 amino acids. Germline V gives CDR1 MNHEY, CDR2 SVGEGT. The CDR3 sequence: CASSYSTPGGYTF.

This chain connects TRBV12-3 or TRBV12-4 to TRBJ2-2. CDR3 length: 14 amino acids. The CDR3 region is CASSLRLVAGELFF.

The chain carries TRBV7-3 and TRBJ2-1; the D call of TRBD2 rests on TCRdb alone, since no DNA is present to check it. The CDR3 has 16 residues. Germline V gene data show CDR1 as SGHTA and CDR2 as FQGTGA. The CDR3 here is CASSPRAGAGYNEQFF.

The chain couples TRBV5-6 to TRBJ1-1. The V gene's germline CDR1 is SGHDT and CDR2 YYEEEE. The CDR3 sequence is 15 residues long. Here the CDR3 reads CASSFRGLLNTEAFF.

The chain couples TRBV20-1 to TRBJ1-4. The CDR3 loop spans 11 amino acids. Germline V gene lookup returns CDR1 DFQATT and CDR2 SNEGSKA (reference sequence). Here the CDR3 reads CSAARGEKLFF.

The gene calls are TRBV30 and TRBJ2-2; the TCRdb D gene call, TRBD2, has no DNA to confirm it. The CDR3 runs to 12 residues. Germline lookup yields CDR1 GTSNPN and CDR2 SVGIG (reference sequence). This CDR3 is CAWSGRAGELFF.

V and J are TRBV7-3 and TRBJ2-3. Germline lookup yields CDR1 SGHTA and CDR2 FQGTGA. There are 16 residues in the CDR3. The CDR3 sequence is CASSSFGDLVTDTQYF.

The gene calls are TRBV5-4 and TRBJ2-3; with no DNA, the TCRdb D assignment of TRBD1 cannot be verified. CDR3 size: 15 residues. Germline values: CDR1 SGHNT, CDR2 YYREEE (reference sequence). CDR3 sequence reads: CASSLDRSGVGTQYF.

This sequence joins TRBV4-1 and TRBJ2-7; without DNA, the TCRdb call of TRBD2 cannot be checked. The germline gives CDR1 MGHRA, CDR2 YSYEKL. The length of the CDR3 is 18 residues. The CDR3 protein is CASSQVPPGTSFSYEQYF.

This chain connects TRBV27 to TRBJ1-3; TCRdb proposes TRBD1, but this gene call is untestable without DNA. CDR1 MNHEY and CDR2 SMNVEV come from the germline V gene (reference sequence). The CDR3 length is 16 residues. CDR3 sequence: CASRDQGTTSGNTIYF.

The chain couples TRBV20-1 to TRBJ2-1; TCRdb designates TRBD1, a call that cannot be tested without DNA. The germline V gene has CDR1 DFQATT and CDR2 SNEGSKA (reference sequence). The CDR3 is made up of 13 amino acids. The CDR3: CSARVIGQGALFF.

The rearrangement joins TRBV5-1 to TRBJ2-3; the D call of TRBD1 rests on TCRdb alone, since no DNA is present to check it. Germline V CDR1 and CDR2: SGHRS, YFSETQ. CDR3 length: 16 amino acids. CDR3 protein: CASSLGGSPTLDTQYF.

V usage is TRBV6-2 or TRBV6-3 and J usage is TRBJ2-3; TCRdb's assignment of TRBD2 cannot be checked, as there is no DNA. The CDR3 is made up of 15 amino acids. CDR1 and CDR2 (germline): MNHEY, SVGEGT. CDR3 loop: CASSYAGGSTDTQYF.

The rearrangement joins TRBV7-2 to TRBJ2-3. Per germline, CDR1 SGHTA and CDR2 FQGNSA. The CDR3 runs 15 residues. CDR3: CASSLQVREIDTQYF. The whole variable domain, remainder taken from reference TRBV7-2 and TRBJ2-3, is GAGVSQSPSNKVTEKGKDVELRCDPISGHTALYWYRQSLGQGLEFLIYFQGNSAPDKSGLPSDRFSAERTGGSVSTLTIQRTQQEDSAVYLCASSLQVREIDTQYFGPGTRLTVL.

The chain combines TRBV9 with TRBJ1-2. The CDR3 length is 13 residues. The V gene's germline CDR1 is SGDLS and CDR2 YYNGEE. CDR3 residues: CASSTTEIAGYTF.